Here is one TCR beta chain with its context. Its matching antigen is unknown. TCRdb keeps only in-frame clones here, not all; method: immunoSEQ multiplex PCR. The table has 60,000 to 70,000 clones, roughly four fifths seen once. These data belong to a study of vaccination effects on CD4 cells after COVID-19. Antigen-specific CD4+ T cells were first expanded with viral peptide pools by the ViraFEST assay and only then sequenced. Upon completion of about eleven days in culture, CD4+ T cells were isolated. Germline V CDR1 and CDR2: GTSNPN, SVGIG (reference sequence). The CDR3 totals 12 residues. V lost 5 bases and J lost 4, with 10 bases in between.

The material sequenced was CD4+ T cells from PBMCs cultured with HCoV-229E spike peptides, taken before COVID-19 vaccination. The V and J genes are TRBV30 and TRBJ2-3; possibly TRBD1 for D (5 bases). The TCR was taken from a human donor who received a COVID-19 vaccine. The CDR3 protein is CAWAGFADTQYF. The CDR3 nucleotides read TGTGCCTGGGCAGGGTTCGCAGATACGCAGTATTTT.